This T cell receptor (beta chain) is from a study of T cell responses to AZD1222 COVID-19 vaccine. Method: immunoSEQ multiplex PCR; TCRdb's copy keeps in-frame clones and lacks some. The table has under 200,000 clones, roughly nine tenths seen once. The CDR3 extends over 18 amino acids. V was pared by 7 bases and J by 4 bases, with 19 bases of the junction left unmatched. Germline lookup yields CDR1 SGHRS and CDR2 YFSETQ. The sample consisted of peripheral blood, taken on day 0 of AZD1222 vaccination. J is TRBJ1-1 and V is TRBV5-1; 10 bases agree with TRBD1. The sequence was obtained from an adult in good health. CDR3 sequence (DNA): TGCGCCAGCCGCAAACCCACCGGGACAGGGGCCATGGTCACTGAAGCTTTCTTT. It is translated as CASRKPTGTGAMVTEAFF.